This T cell receptor beta chain is drawn from a study of response to subunit inactivated influenza vaccine. As regards this clonotype: Its antigen is unidentified.

Study-wide results and caveats: Each seasonal influenza vaccination recruits few new T cells, the authors suggested.

One entry per CDR3 protein results from TCRdb running MiXCR on the RT-PCR reads. The sample includes approximately 700,000 distinct CDR3 sequences, around 14% of them seen just once. The starting material was PBMCs from blood, obtained approximately 13 days after vaccination. The origin of this receptor is a man in his fifties who received an inactivated influenza vaccine.

CDR3 sequence: CASSITGYQPQHF. CDR3 DNA sequence: TGTGCCAGCAGTATTACAGGGTATCAGCCCCAGCATTTT. This chain joins TRBV12-3 or TRBV12-4 and TRBJ1-5, with a weak D call TRBD1 (6 bases). The V end lost 5 bases, the J end lost 5 bases, and 10 bases lay between the germline ends. CDR3 length equals 13 residues.